The 22 T cell receptor beta chains reported below all come from one sample, sequenced in a study of graft-versus-host responses after intestinal transplantation. Antigens of these TCRs are unknown. The protocol was immunoSEQ multiplex PCR, while the TCRdb copy is restricted to in-frame clones and leaves out a portion. Counted here are over 70,000 clones, around 91% occurring once; the ten biggest clones make up 3.5% to 5%. The material sequenced was unstimulated CD8+ T cells sorted from spleen or lymph node cells, taken before transplant. The receptors come from a human donor who was the organ donor for an intestinal transplant.

This rearrangement joins TRBV6-5 to TRBJ1-1; D uncertain. V dropped 6 bases and J dropped 0 bases, with 8 bases sitting between them. The CDR3 contains 13 residues. Germline CDR1 is MNHEY and CDR2 is SVGAGI. The CDR3, as DNA: TGTGCCAGCAGCGAGGGTTTGAACACTGAAGCTTTCTTT. This codes for CASSEGLNTEAFF.

The chain recombines TRBV4-1 with TRBJ2-1; D is possibly TRBD1 (9 bases). Germline lookup yields CDR1 MGHRA and CDR2 YSYEKL. There are 17 residues in the CDR3. The germline V and J ends were trimmed by 1 base and 2 bases, with 15 bases remaining between them. The CDR3 nucleotides are TGCGCCAGCAGCCAAGTAGCGGGACAGGGACCCTACAATGAGCAGTTCTTC. It translates to CASSQVAGQGPYNEQFF.

This chain links TRBV27 with TRBJ2-2; D possibly corresponds to TRBD2 (6 bases). The CDR3 spans 14 residues. V shed 6 bases and J shed 1 base, with 9 bases lying between them. Germline V lookup: CDR1 MNHEY, CDR2 SMNVEV (reference sequence). In nucleotides, the CDR3 is TGTGCCAGCAGACGGGGGAGGAACACCGGGGAGCTGTTTTTT. Its protein is CASRRGRNTGELFF.

The V call is TRBV4-1, the J call TRBJ2-1; D is possibly TRBD2 (6 bases). The germline CDR1 and CDR2 sequences are MGHRA and YSYEKL. V was cut by 3 bases and J by 9 bases, with 24 bases left in between. The CDR3 is made up of 17 amino acids. Here the CDR3 reads CASSHPLGGPAPGEQFF. The DNA of the CDR3 is TGCGCCAGCAGCCACCCCCTCGGGGGTCCGGCACCGGGTGAGCAGTTCTTC.

The V call is TRBV28, the J call TRBJ2-5, with TRBD1 matching over 7 bases. Germline CDR1 and CDR2: MDHEN and SYDVKM. Trimming removed 3 bases from V and 5 bases from J; junction bases left unmatched: 6. CDR3 size: 14 residues. The DNA for the CDR3 is TGTGCCAGCAGTTTTCAGGGGGTGGAGGAGACCCAGTACTTC. It yields the protein CASSFQGVEETQYF.

The chain links TRBV7-8 to TRBJ2-3, with TRBD2 matching over 12 bases. Per the germline V gene, CDR1 is SGHVS and CDR2 is FQNEAQ. With V trimmed by 5 bases and J by 0 bases, 3 bases remained unmatched. The CDR3 is 16 amino acids. CDR3 sequence (DNA): TGTGCCAGCAGCGTGACTAGCGGGGGTAGCACAGATACGCAGTATTTT. It specifies CASSVTSGGSTDTQYF.

This chain joins TRBV7-2 and TRBJ2-3; 9 bases are shared with TRBD2. This CDR3 comprises 16 residues. Unmatched junction bases numbered 5, after V lost 3 bases and J lost 1 base. Germline V gives CDR1 SGHTA, CDR2 FQGNSA. CDR3 coding DNA: TGTGCCAGCAGCTTCCATAGCGGGGGCCGCACAGATACGCAGTATTTT. This sequence encodes CASSFHSGGRTDTQYF.

This clone was counted once. The gene calls are TRBV4-3 and TRBJ2-1; perhaps TRBD2 as D (7 bases). Trimming removed 0 bases from V and 12 bases from J, with 12 bases in between. The CDR3 has 13 amino acids. Germline-derived CDR1 and CDR2 are LGHNA and YSLEER. CDR3 nucleotide sequence: TGCGCCAGCAGCCAAGATCGGGGGGCCTGGCAGTTCTTC. This sequence encodes CASSQDRGAWQFF.

The rearrangement uses TRBV6-1 and TRBJ2-7, with D perhaps assigned TRBD1 or TRBD2 (5 bases each). The germline V gene encodes CDR1 MNHNS and CDR2 SASEGT. This CDR3 comprises 14 residues. Trimming stripped 2 bases from V and 6 bases from J, with 14 bases between. For the CDR3, the DNA is TGTGCCAGCAGTGAATATGACCTTGGGGGCGAGCAGTACGTC. Protein: CASSEYDLGGEQYV.

The chain carries TRBV15 and TRBJ2-5, with D perhaps TRBD1 (6 bases). The CDR3 length is 15 residues. Trimming took 2 bases from V and 2 from J, leaving 12 bases between them. CDR1 is LNHNV and CDR2 is YYDKDF in the germline V gene (reference sequence). The CDR3, as DNA: TGTGCCACCAGCAGACCGGACAGCCTACAAGAGACCCAGTACTTC. Translating gives CATSRPDSLQETQYF. Combining the CDR3 with reference TRBV15 and TRBJ2-5 gives the whole variable domain DAMVIQNPRYQVTQFGKPVTLSCSQTLNHNVMYWYQQKSSQAPKLLFHYYDKDFNNEADTPDNFQSRRPNTSFCFLDIRSPGLGDTAMYLCATSRPDSLQETQYFGPGTRLLVL.

The chain couples TRBV4-1 to TRBJ2-1; TRBD2 matches 7 bases. The CDR3 is 17 residues long. The germline CDR1 and CDR2 sequences are MGHRA and YSYEKL. The V and J ends lost 4 bases and 3 bases, in that order; junction bases with no gene match: 12. The CDR3 spells CASSLPSSGQIYNEQFF. In nucleotides, the CDR3 is TGCGCCAGCAGCCTCCCCTCTAGCGGACAAATCTACAATGAGCAGTTCTTC.

V usage is TRBV13 and J usage is TRBJ1-1; D remains unclear. The germline CDR1 and CDR2 sequences are PRHDT and FYEKMQ (reference sequence). CDR3 size: 13 residues. Between the trimmed V and J ends, which lost 5 bases and 2 bases, there was a span of 9 bases. CDR3 sequence (DNA): TGTGCCAGCAGCCCCGGACTTAACACTGAAGCTTTCTTT. Translation: CASSPGLNTEAFF. Using reference TRBV13 and TRBJ1-1 for the parts outside the CDR3, the full variable domain is AAGVIQSPRHLIKEKRETATLKCYPIPRHDTVYWYQQGPGQDPQFLISFYEKMQSDKGSIPDRFSAQQFSDYHSELNMSSLELGDSALYFCASSPGLNTEAFFGQGTRLTVV.

The rearrangement links TRBV5-1 to TRBJ1-2; perhaps TRBD1 as D (6 bases). In germline, CDR1 is SGHRS, CDR2 YFSETQ. V lost 3 bases to trimming and J lost 8 bases, with 14 bases between them. The CDR3 is 13 amino acids. CDR3: CASSWAGGRGYTF. CDR3 in DNA: TGCGCCAGCAGCTGGGCGGGGGGCCGAGGCTACACCTTC. Supplemented by reference TRBV5-1 and TRBJ1-2, the full variable domain reads KAGVTQTPRYLIKTRGQQVTLSCSPISGHRSVSWYQQTPGQGLQFLFEYFSETQRNKGNFPGRFSGRQFSNSRSEMNVSTLELGDSALYLCASSWAGGRGYTFGSGTRLTVV.

V usage is TRBV29-1 and J usage is TRBJ2-3, with a tentative D call TRBD2 (6 bases). The CDR3 is 14 amino acids. CDR1 is SQVTM, CDR2 ANQGSEA, per germline. Trimming removed 6 bases at V and 3 bases at J, with 16 bases between. CDR3 amino acids: CSVHRTILTDTQYF. The DNA for the CDR3 is TGCAGCGTCCACCGGACTATTCTAACAGATACGCAGTATTTT.

The rearrangement uses TRBV9 and TRBJ2-5; 7 nucleotides align to TRBD1. Trimming at V came to 3 bases and at J to 2 bases, leaving 7 bases not matched to a gene. The CDR3 covers 15 residues. The germline CDR1 and CDR2 sequences are SGDLS and YYNGEE. The CDR3 DNA reads TGTGCCAGCAGCGAGGGGACAGCCACACAAGAGACCCAGTACTTC. Translated: CASSEGTATQETQYF.

The rearrangement uses TRBV4-1 and TRBJ1-4, with 9 bases matching TRBD1. The CDR3 spans 16 residues. Losses at the gene ends were 3 bases for V and 4 bases for J; bases not matched to a gene: 6. The V gene's germline CDR1 is MGHRA and CDR2 YSYEKL. This chain's CDR3 is CASSQIPGQGNEKLFF. In DNA, the CDR3 is TGCGCCAGCAGCCAGATCCCGGGACAGGGTAATGAAAAACTGTTTTTT.

The CDR3 here is CASSWQGNSPLHF. In DNA form, the CDR3 reads TGTGCCAGCAGTTGGCAGGGCAATTCACCCCTCCACTTT. The rearrangement joins TRBV6-4 to TRBJ1-6; D possibly corresponds to TRBD1 (5 bases). Germline CDR1 is MRHNA and CDR2 is SNTAGT. CDR3 length equals 13 residues. V was pared by 5 bases and J by 7 bases, with 9 bases between.

The rearrangement links TRBV27 to TRBJ1-1; tentatively, D is TRBD1 (5 bases). Trimming took off 1 base at V and 0 bases at J, with 15 bases between the two ends. This CDR3 has 17 amino acids. CDR1 and CDR2 (germline): MNHEY, SMNVEV (reference sequence). This CDR3 reads CASSLWGGTGMNTEAFF. In nucleotides, the CDR3 is TGTGCCAGCAGTTTATGGGGAGGGACGGGGATGAACACTGAAGCTTTCTTT.

This sequence joins TRBV6-5 and TRBJ1-1, with no clear D. The V and J ends lost 8 bases and 8 bases respectively, with 21 bases between them. This CDR3 contains 14 residues. In germline, CDR1 is MNHEY, CDR2 SVGAGI. For the CDR3, the DNA is TGTGCCAGCGCCGAGCCGTCCCGAACTCTAGAAGCTTTCTTT. Its protein is CASAEPSRTLEAFF.

This clone was recorded only once. V is TRBV27 and J is TRBJ2-3; 9 positions match TRBD1. Germline trimming cut 10 bases from V and 4 bases from J; bases unmatched to any gene: 12. This CDR3 contains 15 residues. The germline gives CDR1 MNHEY, CDR2 SMNVEV (reference sequence). As DNA, the CDR3 is TGTGCCACCGAATCGGGACAGGGAGTGGCAGATACGCAGTATTTT. This sequence encodes CATESGQGVADTQYF.

The chain employs TRBV13 and TRBJ2-3; 12 nucleotides match TRBD2. The ends lost 5 bases at V and 4 bases at J; junction bases unmatched: 7. Germline V CDR1 and CDR2: PRHDT, FYEKMQ (reference sequence). The CDR3 spans 16 residues. This CDR3 is CASSASTSGRPDTQYF. CDR3 nucleotides: TGTGCCAGCAGCGCCTCCACTAGCGGGAGGCCAGATACGCAGTATTTT. Together with reference TRBV13 and TRBJ2-3, the CDR3 gives the full variable domain: AAGVIQSPRHLIKEKRETATLKCYPIPRHDTVYWYQQGPGQDPQFLISFYEKMQSDKGSIPDRFSAQQFSDYHSELNMSSLELGDSALYFCASSASTSGRPDTQYFGPGTRLTVL.

This chain joins TRBV21-1 and TRBJ1-1; the DNA was not compared with TRBD1, the D call given in the table. TRBV21-1 is a documented pseudogene. This CDR3 comprises 16 residues. The CDR3 DNA reads as TGTGCCAGCAGCAAAGAAGGGGTCTGTTGGAACACTGAAGCTTTCTTT. Its protein product is CASSKEGVCWNTEAFF.